Listed below are T cell receptor beta chains from one sample, sequenced in a study of radiation and T cells in renal cell carcinoma. Libraries were prepared by immunoSEQ multiplex PCR; TCRdb keeps only in-frame clonotypes and omits some of them. The data show about 140,000 clones, with over 80% seen just once and approximately 22% held by the top ten. Sequencing used blood, obtained from a patient whose treatment included radiotherapy and nephrectomy. The receptors here all came from a woman aged 45-65 years with renal cell carcinoma. CDR3s include the opening cysteine and the closing phenylalanine or tryptophan. The D gene is left open where the match is weak. Not every row has a clone size; where given, it reads once, few, many or a size class.

clone size,D gene,V gene,J gene,CDR3 protein,CDR3 DNA
NA,NA,TRBV7-9,TRBJ2-2,CASSPAAGGELFF,TGTGCCAGCAGCCCAGCCGCGGGAGGGGAGCTGTTTTTT
many,TRBD2,TRBV9,TRBJ2-5,CASSPLAGGSQETQYF,TGTGCCAGCAGCCCGTTAGCGGGGGGTTCCCAAGAGACCCAGTACTTC
NA,NA,TRBV2,TRBJ2-2,CASRWTVNTGELFF,TGTGCCAGCAGGTGGACGGTAAACACCGGGGAGCTGTTTTTT
NA,NA,TRBV14,TRBJ2-7,CASSLGTQDYEQYF,TGTGCCAGCAGCCTTGGGACCCAGGACTACGAGCAGTACTTC
NA,TRBD1,TRBV7-2,TRBJ1-6,CASSFGTGSYNSPLHF,TGTGCCAGCAGCTTCGGGACAGGCTCCTATAATTCACCCCTCCACTTT
NA,NA,TRBV30,TRBJ2-5,CAWGIGETQYF,TGTGCCTGGGGGATCGGAGAGACCCAGTACTTC
NA,NA,TRBV12-5,TRBJ2-7,CASAGGQRESEQYF,TGTGCTAGTGCCGGGGGACAGAGGGAATCCGAGCAGTACTTC
NA,TRBD2,TRBV2,TRBJ2-5,CASRRLAGGSTQYF,TGTGCCAGCAGGCGACTAGCGGGGGGTTCGACCCAGTACTTC
NA,NA,TRBV6-5,TRBJ2-7,CASANYRFYEQYF,TGTGCCAGCGCCAATTACCGGTTTTACGAGCAGTACTTC
NA,NA,TRBV30,TRBJ1-1,CAWGNTEAFF,TGTGCCTGGGGAAACACTGAAGCTTTCTTT
NA,NA,TRBV5-1,TRBJ1-6,CASSLDRGSNSPLHF,TGCGCCAGCAGCTTGGATCGGGGGAGCAATTCACCCCTCCACTTT
few,NA,TRBV30,TRBJ1-1,CASLWGNTEAFF,TGTGCCTCCCTATGGGGGAACACTGAAGCTTTCTTT
NA,NA,TRBV5-6,TRBJ2-2,CASSAQMTNGELFF,TGTGCCAGCAGCGCCCAGATGACAAACGGGGAGCTGTTTTTT
NA,TRBD1,TRBV27,TRBJ1-2,CASSYRGNYGYTF,TGTGCCAGCAGCTACAGGGGGAACTATGGCTACACCTTC
NA,NA,TRBV7-2,TRBJ2-3,CASSLSVGDTQYF,TGTGCCAGCAGCTTAAGCGTGGGGGATACGCAGTATTTT
NA,TRBD2,TRBV4-2,TRBJ2-3,CASSGGLGLAGGRDTQYF,TGTGCCAGCAGCGGGGGTTTAGGACTAGCGGGAGGGAGAGATACGCAGTATTTT
NA,NA,TRBV30,TRBJ2-6,CAWRPNGANVLTF,TGTGCCTGGAGGCCAAATGGGGCCAACGTCCTGACTTTC
NA,NA,TRBV13,TRBJ2-1,CASSLEAVSYNEQFF,TGTGCCAGCAGCTTAGAGGCAGTTTCCTACAATGAGCAGTTCTTC
NA,TRBD2,TRBV7-2,TRBJ2-1,CASKLSGGVAYNEQFF,TGTGCCAGCAAACTTAGCGGGGGGGTCGCCTACAATGAGCAGTTCTTC
NA,NA,TRBV19,TRBJ1-1,CASRPSGLRAFF,TGTGCCAGTAGACCTTCAGGGCTGCGAGCTTTCTTT
few,TRBD1,TRBV7-2,TRBJ1-1,CASSLVGTGGNTEAFF,TGTGCCAGCAGCTTAGTTGGGACAGGGGGGAACACTGAAGCTTTCTTT
once,NA,TRBV5-5,TRBJ2-1,CASSVTGYNEQFF,TGTGCCAGCAGCGTTACAGGCTACAATGAGCAGTTCTTC
NA,TRBD1,TRBV28,TRBJ1-2,CASGETGQGDYGYTF,TGTGCCAGCGGGGAGACGGGACAGGGGGACTATGGCTACACCTTC